These T cell receptor beta chains were read from a single sample in a study of T-cell reconstitution after alpha-beta-depleted transplantation in children. One entry per CDR3 protein results from TCRdb running MiXCR on the PCR reads. The sample records some 640,000 distinct CDR3 sequences, approximately 17% being singletons. The source material was PBMCs from the stem cell graft donor, sampled from the stem cell graft. The receptor set was obtained from a human donor who donated a stem cell graft to a child with acute myeloid leukemia. The CDR3 runs from the conserved cysteine through the conserved F or W. Each record gives: V gene, clone size, D gene, J gene, CDR3 DNA, CDR3 protein. A D gene is named only where the DNA matches it firmly. Clone size is shown for a subset of rows, as once, few, many or a class of expanded clone.

v_call: TRBV6-1
clone_size: few
d_call: .
j_call: TRBJ2-2
cdr3_nt: TGTGCCAGCGGAAGGAGGGGGGCCGGGGAGCTGTTTTTT
cdr3_aa: CASGRRGAGELFF

v_call: TRBV28
clone_size: few
d_call: TRBD2
j_call: TRBJ2-3
cdr3_nt: TGTGCCAGCAGTTTATCGGGACTAGCGGGGGCAGGGAAGACAGATACGCAGTATTTT
cdr3_aa: CASSLSGLAGAGKTDTQYF

v_call: TRBV6-1
clone_size: few
d_call: .
j_call: TRBJ2-1
cdr3_nt: TGTGCCAGCAGGCTGTGGGACATAGAATACAATGAGCAGTTCTTC
cdr3_aa: CASRLWDIEYNEQFF

v_call: TRBV6-1
clone_size: few
d_call: TRBD1
j_call: TRBJ1-4
cdr3_nt: TGTGCCAGCAGTGTCCCCGGGACAGGGGATGTAAAACTGTTTTTT
cdr3_aa: CASSVPGTGDVKLFF

v_call: TRBV5-1
clone_size: .
d_call: TRBD1
j_call: TRBJ1-1
cdr3_nt: TGCGCCAGCAGCTTCTCGGAGGGACAGGGCTCATCTGCGATCTTT
cdr3_aa: CASSFSEGQGSSAIF

v_call: TRBV7-8
clone_size: few
d_call: .
j_call: TRBJ2-3
cdr3_nt: TGTGCCAGCAGCTTTATCAGCGGTCGAGATACGCAGTATTTT
cdr3_aa: CASSFISGRDTQYF

v_call: TRBV15
clone_size: many
d_call: TRBD1
j_call: TRBJ2-1
cdr3_nt: TGTGCCACCAGCAGAGATTTAGGGACAGGGGCCCATGAGCAGTTCTTC
cdr3_aa: CATSRDLGTGAHEQFF

v_call: TRBV7-8
clone_size: many
d_call: .
j_call: TRBJ2-3
cdr3_nt: TGTGCCAGCAGCTCGCACACAGATACGCAGTATTTT
cdr3_aa: CASSSHTDTQYF

v_call: TRBV24-1
clone_size: .
d_call: .
j_call: TRBJ2-2
cdr3_nt: TGTGCCACCAGTGATAGTCTGGACAGTAACACCGGGGAGCTGTTTTTT
cdr3_aa: CATSDSLDSNTGELFF

v_call: TRBV7-2
clone_size: few
d_call: TRBD2
j_call: TRBJ2-1
cdr3_nt: TGTGCCAGCAGCTTAGCGCGGTCTAGCGGGGGAAATGAGCAGTTCTTC
cdr3_aa: CASSLARSSGGNEQFF

v_call: TRBV5-1
clone_size: few
d_call: .
j_call: TRBJ2-2
cdr3_nt: TGCGCCAGCAGATCCGGGACCGGGACTGGGGAGCTGTTTTTT
cdr3_aa: CASRSGTGTGELFF

v_call: TRBV7-2
clone_size: many
d_call: .
j_call: TRBJ1-1
cdr3_nt: TGTGCCAGCAGCATAAAGACAGGGAACACTGAAGCTTTCTTT
cdr3_aa: CASSIKTGNTEAFF

v_call: TRBV4-3
clone_size: .
d_call: TRBD1
j_call: TRBJ1-5
cdr3_nt: TGCGCCAGCAGCCAAGGTTGGGACAGGGTCAATCAGCCCCAGCATTTT
cdr3_aa: CASSQGWDRVNQPQHF

v_call: TRBV12-3/TRBV12-4
clone_size: many
d_call: TRBD1
j_call: TRBJ2-5
cdr3_nt: TGTGCCAGCAGCCTAACGACAGGGACGTACCAAGAGACCCAGTACTTC
cdr3_aa: CASSLTTGTYQETQYF

v_call: TRBV4-2
clone_size: few
d_call: TRBD2
j_call: TRBJ2-2
cdr3_nt: TGTGCCAGCAGACGACTAGCGGGGGGCACCGGGGAGCTGTTTTTT
cdr3_aa: CASRRLAGGTGELFF

v_call: TRBV7-2
clone_size: many
d_call: .
j_call: TRBJ1-5
cdr3_nt: TGTGCCAGCAGCTTTCAGGGAAATCAGCCCCAGCATTTT
cdr3_aa: CASSFQGNQPQHF

v_call: TRBV20-1
clone_size: few
d_call: TRBD1
j_call: TRBJ2-5
cdr3_nt: TGCAGTGCTAGCGGCCCGACAGGGGGGCAAGAGACCCAGTACTTC
cdr3_aa: CSASGPTGGQETQYF

v_call: TRBV6-1
clone_size: many
d_call: .
j_call: TRBJ1-1
cdr3_nt: TGTGCCAGCAGTGGGACTTGGGGGAACACTGAAGCTTTCTTT
cdr3_aa: CASSGTWGNTEAFF

v_call: TRBV12-5
clone_size: many
d_call: .
j_call: TRBJ2-5
cdr3_nt: TGTGCTAGTGGTTCCCCCCGGGGGACCCAGTACTTC
cdr3_aa: CASGSPRGTQYF

v_call: TRBV7-8
clone_size: many
d_call: TRBD1
j_call: TRBJ1-1
cdr3_nt: TGTGCCAGCAGCTCAGACAGGGGCTCTGAAGCTTTCTTT
cdr3_aa: CASSSDRGSEAFF

v_call: TRBV6-1
clone_size: few
d_call: .
j_call: TRBJ2-2
cdr3_nt: TGTGCCAGCAGTGAAGCAGTCTGGGGGACGGTAAACACCGGGGAGCTGTTTTTT
cdr3_aa: CASSEAVWGTVNTGELFF

v_call: TRBV7-9
clone_size: .
d_call: .
j_call: TRBJ2-1
cdr3_nt: TGTGCCAGCAGCTCGAGGACACCGACGAGCTCCTACAATGAGCAGTTCTTC
cdr3_aa: CASSSRTPTSSYNEQFF

v_call: TRBV28
clone_size: many
d_call: TRBD1
j_call: TRBJ1-5
cdr3_nt: TGTGCCAGCACAACAGGGGGCCCCAATCAGCCCCAGCATTTT
cdr3_aa: CASTTGGPNQPQHF

v_call: TRBV21-1
clone_size: few
d_call: .
j_call: TRBJ2-3
cdr3_nt: TGTGCCAGCGACAGGGGGCAAGAGACAGATACGCAGTATTTT
cdr3_aa: CASDRGQETDTQYF

v_call: TRBV20-1
clone_size: many
d_call: .
j_call: TRBJ2-6
cdr3_nt: TGCAGTGCGACACCTTCTGGGGCCAACGTCCTGACTTTC
cdr3_aa: CSATPSGANVLTF

v_call: TRBV5-6
clone_size: few
d_call: .
j_call: TRBJ2-3
cdr3_nt: TGTGCCAGCAGGTCTTATGGGGGCTACACAGATACGCAGTATTTT
cdr3_aa: CASRSYGGYTDTQYF

v_call: TRBV5-5
clone_size: .
d_call: .
j_call: TRBJ2-7
cdr3_nt: TGTGCCAGCAGCTCCAGCTACAACTACGAGCAGTACTTC
cdr3_aa: CASSSSYNYEQYF

v_call: TRBV7-2
clone_size: .
d_call: TRBD1
j_call: TRBJ1-1
cdr3_nt: TGTGCCGGAAACAGGGGGCGTCGAATGAACACTGAAGCTTTCTTT
cdr3_aa: CAGNRGRRMNTEAFF

v_call: TRBV20-1
clone_size: many
d_call: TRBD2
j_call: TRBJ2-1
cdr3_nt: TGCAGTGCTAGAGTTTCAGGACTAGCGGGGACACAGTTCTTC
cdr3_aa: CSARVSGLAGTQFF

v_call: TRBV4-3
clone_size: .
d_call: .
j_call: TRBJ2-7
cdr3_nt: TGCGCCAGCAGCCAAGATCGGCCAGTAAGCTCCTACGAGCAGTACTTC
cdr3_aa: CASSQDRPVSSYEQYF

v_call: TRBV5-1
clone_size: .
d_call: TRBD2
j_call: TRBJ2-5
cdr3_nt: TGCGCCAGCAGCCCTGCGGGGGGTACCTCCCCCTTGTACCAAGAGACCCAGTACTTC
cdr3_aa: CASSPAGGTSPLYQETQYF

v_call: TRBV20-1
clone_size: many
d_call: .
j_call: TRBJ2-5
cdr3_nt: TGCAGTGCTAGAGAAGGGACCGCCAGAGAGACCCAGTACTTC
cdr3_aa: CSAREGTARETQYF

v_call: TRBV20-1
clone_size: many
d_call: TRBD2
j_call: TRBJ2-5
cdr3_nt: TGCAGTGCTAGAGACCAACTAGCGGGGGGGGTCCAAGAGACCCAGTACTTC
cdr3_aa: CSARDQLAGGVQETQYF

v_call: TRBV12-3/TRBV12-4
clone_size: .
d_call: TRBD1
j_call: TRBJ1-1
cdr3_nt: TGTGCCAGCAGTAACCGGACAGGGTGGGGTGAAGCTTTCTTT
cdr3_aa: CASSNRTGWGEAFF

v_call: TRBV9
clone_size: .
d_call: .
j_call: TRBJ1-6
cdr3_nt: TGTGCCAGCAGCGTAGATCCGGGGGTGATAGATTCACCCCTCCACTTT
cdr3_aa: CASSVDPGVIDSPLHF

v_call: TRBV7-9
clone_size: few
d_call: TRBD1
j_call: TRBJ2-1
cdr3_nt: TGTGCCAGCAGCCCCAGGGGGCCCGAGCAGTTCTTC
cdr3_aa: CASSPRGPEQFF

v_call: TRBV30
clone_size: .
d_call: .
j_call: TRBJ1-1
cdr3_nt: TGTGCCTGGAGTATTTTTGGGCAAACCGTAGCGAACACTGAAGCTTTCTTT
cdr3_aa: CAWSIFGQTVANTEAFF

v_call: TRBV3-1
clone_size: .
d_call: TRBD2
j_call: TRBJ2-7
cdr3_nt: TGTGCCAGCAGCCCCCGGGTACGGGGGGAGGGCTACGAGCAGTACTTC
cdr3_aa: CASSPRVRGEGYEQYF

v_call: TRBV7-2
clone_size: many
d_call: .
j_call: TRBJ2-1
cdr3_nt: TGTGCCAGCAGCTTTCCCGGGACACTGCTCCCCAATGAGCAGTTCTTC
cdr3_aa: CASSFPGTLLPNEQFF

v_call: TRBV6-5
clone_size: many
d_call: TRBD1
j_call: TRBJ2-1
cdr3_nt: TGTGCCAGCAGTTACGTCGGACAGGGACCCTACAATGAGCAGTTCTTC
cdr3_aa: CASSYVGQGPYNEQFF

v_call: TRBV20-1
clone_size: many
d_call: .
j_call: TRBJ1-2
cdr3_nt: TGCAGTGCTAGAGATGGGGTAAGGGCACGAGGAGGCTACACCTTC
cdr3_aa: CSARDGVRARGGYTF

v_call: TRBV4-3
clone_size: few
d_call: TRBD1
j_call: TRBJ2-7
cdr3_nt: TGCGCCAGCAGCCAAGCTAGGGACAGCTCCTCCTACGAGCAGTACTTC
cdr3_aa: CASSQARDSSSYEQYF

v_call: TRBV6-5
clone_size: few
d_call: .
j_call: TRBJ2-1
cdr3_nt: TGTGCCAGCCATTCCGGGACTGGGGCCTCCTACAATGAGCAGTTCTTC
cdr3_aa: CASHSGTGASYNEQFF

v_call: TRBV27
clone_size: few
d_call: .
j_call: TRBJ1-1
cdr3_nt: TGTGCCAGCAGGTTAAGTCGGTACACTGAAGCTTTCTTT
cdr3_aa: CASRLSRYTEAFF

v_call: TRBV5-1
clone_size: many
d_call: .
j_call: TRBJ2-1
cdr3_nt: TGCGCCAGCAGCTTGGCCTTAGAGATAGGTGAGCAGTTCTTC
cdr3_aa: CASSLALEIGEQFF

v_call: TRBV29-1
clone_size: .
d_call: TRBD2
j_call: TRBJ2-7
cdr3_nt: TGCAGCGTAAGCGGGACCTCCTACGAGCAGTACTTC
cdr3_aa: CSVSGTSYEQYF

v_call: TRBV20-1
clone_size: many
d_call: .
j_call: TRBJ1-1
cdr3_nt: TGCAGTGCCGAGGGGGACAAGAACACTGAAGCTTTCTTT
cdr3_aa: CSAEGDKNTEAFF

v_call: TRBV18
clone_size: .
d_call: TRBD1
j_call: TRBJ2-2
cdr3_nt: TGTGCCAGCTCAACACAGGGGCCCGCGAACACCGGGGAGCTGTTTTTT
cdr3_aa: CASSTQGPANTGELFF

v_call: TRBV5-1
clone_size: many
d_call: .
j_call: TRBJ2-7
cdr3_nt: TGCGCCAGCAGCCTCCGACAGGCTAACTACGAGCAGTACTTC
cdr3_aa: CASSLRQANYEQYF

v_call: TRBV7-2
clone_size: few
d_call: .
j_call: TRBJ2-5
cdr3_nt: TGTGCCAGCAATCCCGGGGGGCCGGAGACCCAGTACTTC
cdr3_aa: CASNPGGPETQYF

v_call: TRBV7-9
clone_size: few
d_call: .
j_call: TRBJ1-2
cdr3_nt: TGTGCCAGCCTCTCCCTTGTTGGGACGGCGATTTATGGCTACACCTTC
cdr3_aa: CASLSLVGTAIYGYTF

v_call: TRBV13
clone_size: few
d_call: .
j_call: TRBJ2-2
cdr3_nt: TGTGCCAGCAGCCAAATTAACACCGGGGAGCTGTTTTTT
cdr3_aa: CASSQINTGELFF

v_call: TRBV12-3/TRBV12-4
clone_size: .
d_call: TRBD2
j_call: TRBJ2-2
cdr3_nt: TGTGCCAGTGATCAGCGGGGGGGCACCGGGGAGCTGTTTTTT
cdr3_aa: CASDQRGGTGELFF

v_call: TRBV5-1
clone_size: .
d_call: TRBD2
j_call: TRBJ2-3
cdr3_nt: TGCGCCAGCAAGGACAGAAGAGCGGGGGCCGATACGCAGTATTTT
cdr3_aa: CASKDRRAGADTQYF

v_call: TRBV15
clone_size: .
d_call: .
j_call: TRBJ1-5
cdr3_nt: TGTGCCACATCCTTAAGGGGCGGCAATCAGCCCCAGCATTTT
cdr3_aa: CATSLRGGNQPQHF

v_call: TRBV20-1
clone_size: many
d_call: .
j_call: TRBJ2-5
cdr3_nt: TGCAGTTCCCCGGCGTACCAAGAGACCCAGTACTTC
cdr3_aa: CSSPAYQETQYF

v_call: TRBV20-1
clone_size: many
d_call: TRBD2
j_call: TRBJ2-5
cdr3_nt: TGCAGTGCTAAACCCGTAGCGGGGGGCGGAGAGACCCAGTACTTC
cdr3_aa: CSAKPVAGGGETQYF

v_call: TRBV12-3/TRBV12-4
clone_size: .
d_call: TRBD1
j_call: TRBJ1-2
cdr3_nt: TGTGCCAGCAGTACTAGGACAGGAGGCGGCTACACCTTC
cdr3_aa: CASSTRTGGGYTF

v_call: TRBV20-1
clone_size: .
d_call: TRBD1
j_call: TRBJ2-1
cdr3_nt: TGCAGTGCTTTAGGACAGGACAGGAGCGATGAGCAGTTCTTC
cdr3_aa: CSALGQDRSDEQFF

v_call: TRBV7-2
clone_size: many
d_call: .
j_call: TRBJ1-1
cdr3_nt: TGTGCCAGCAGCTTGACCCGAGACACTGAAGCTTTCTTT
cdr3_aa: CASSLTRDTEAFF